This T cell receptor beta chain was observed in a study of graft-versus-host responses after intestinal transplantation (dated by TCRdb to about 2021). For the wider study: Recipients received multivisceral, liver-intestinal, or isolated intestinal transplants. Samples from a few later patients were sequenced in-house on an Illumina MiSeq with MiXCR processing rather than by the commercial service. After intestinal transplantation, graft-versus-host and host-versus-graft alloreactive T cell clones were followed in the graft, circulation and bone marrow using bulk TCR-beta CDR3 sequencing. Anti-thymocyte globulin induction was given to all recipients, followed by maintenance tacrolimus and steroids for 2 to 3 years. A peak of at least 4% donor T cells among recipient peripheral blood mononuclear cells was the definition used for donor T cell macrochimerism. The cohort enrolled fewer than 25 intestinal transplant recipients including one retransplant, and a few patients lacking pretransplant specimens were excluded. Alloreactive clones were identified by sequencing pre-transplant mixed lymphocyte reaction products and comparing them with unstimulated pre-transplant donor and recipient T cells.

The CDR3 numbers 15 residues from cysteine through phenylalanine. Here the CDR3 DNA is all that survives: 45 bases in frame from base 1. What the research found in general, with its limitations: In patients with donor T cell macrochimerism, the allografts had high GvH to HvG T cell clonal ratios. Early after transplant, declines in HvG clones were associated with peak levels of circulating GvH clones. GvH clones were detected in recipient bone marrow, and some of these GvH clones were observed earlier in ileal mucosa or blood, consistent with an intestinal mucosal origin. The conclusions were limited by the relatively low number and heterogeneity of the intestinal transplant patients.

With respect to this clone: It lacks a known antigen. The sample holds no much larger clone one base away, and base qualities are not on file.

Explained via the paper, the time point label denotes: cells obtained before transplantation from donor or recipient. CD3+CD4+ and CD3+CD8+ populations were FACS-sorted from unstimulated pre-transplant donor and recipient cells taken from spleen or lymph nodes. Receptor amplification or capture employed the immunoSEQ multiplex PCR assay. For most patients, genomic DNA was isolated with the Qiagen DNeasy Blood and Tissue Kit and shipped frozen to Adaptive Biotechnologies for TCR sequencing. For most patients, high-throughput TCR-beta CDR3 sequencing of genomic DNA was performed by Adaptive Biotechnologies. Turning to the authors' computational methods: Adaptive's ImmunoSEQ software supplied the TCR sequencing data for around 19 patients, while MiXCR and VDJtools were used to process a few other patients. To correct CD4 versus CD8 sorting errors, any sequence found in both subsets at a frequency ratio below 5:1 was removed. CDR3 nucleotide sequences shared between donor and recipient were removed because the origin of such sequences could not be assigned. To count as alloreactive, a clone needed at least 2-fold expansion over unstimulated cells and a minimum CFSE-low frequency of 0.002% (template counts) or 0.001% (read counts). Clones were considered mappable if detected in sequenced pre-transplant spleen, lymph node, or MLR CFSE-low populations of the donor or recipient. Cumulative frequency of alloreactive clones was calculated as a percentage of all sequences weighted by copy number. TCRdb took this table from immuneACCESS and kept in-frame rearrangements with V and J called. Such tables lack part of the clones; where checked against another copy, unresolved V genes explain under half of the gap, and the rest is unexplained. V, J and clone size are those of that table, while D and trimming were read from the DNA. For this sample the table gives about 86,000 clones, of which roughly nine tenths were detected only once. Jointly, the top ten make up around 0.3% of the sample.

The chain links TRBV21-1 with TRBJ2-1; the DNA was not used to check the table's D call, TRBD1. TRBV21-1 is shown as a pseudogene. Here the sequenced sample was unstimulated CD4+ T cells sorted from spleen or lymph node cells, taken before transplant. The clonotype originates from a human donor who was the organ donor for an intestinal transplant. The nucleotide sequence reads TGTGCCAGCAACCCGGTGGTGAGGGGGAACAATGAGCAGTTCTTC. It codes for CASNPVVRGNNEQFF.